Below, 14 T cell receptor beta chains from the same sample are listed, as sequenced in a study of OX40 agonist ivuxolimab in advanced cancers. Produced via immunoSEQ multiplex PCR; TCRdb's table is partial and in-frame only. The sample yields about 53,000 clones, around 82% seen once. Sequenced material: CD4+ or CD8+ T cells sorted from blood, taken in a trial of the OX40 agonist ivuxolimab. The receptors here all came from an adult with an advanced solid tumor such as melanoma, head and neck, liver or kidney cancer.

This chain links TRBV11-3 with TRBJ1-1; D call uncertain. The CDR3 sequence is 15 residues long. V lost 0 bases and J 6 bases, leaving 14 bases between the germline ends. The V gene's germline CDR1 is SGHNT and CDR2 YENEEA. The CDR3 region is CASSLEAGTHAEAFF. CDR3 nucleotide sequence: TGTGCCAGCAGCTTAGAGGCTGGCACCCACGCTGAAGCTTTCTTT.

V gene TRBV30 combines with J gene TRBJ1-6; weak D call: TRBD1 (5 bases). Per the germline V gene, CDR1 is GTSNPN and CDR2 is SVGIG (reference sequence). The length of the CDR3 is 13 residues. V lost 4 bases and J lost 6, with 10 bases in between. CDR3 sequence (DNA): TGTGCCTGGACCCCTGGGGGTAATTCACCCCTCCACTTT. Translation: CAWTPGGNSPLHF.

The chain is built from TRBV5-1 and TRBJ1-5; 9 bases map to TRBD1. Looked up from germline, CDR1 is SGHRS and CDR2 is YFSETQ. V shed 4 bases, J shed 7 bases, and the junction held 6 bases outside the gene matches. CDR3 size: 14 residues. The CDR3 DNA reads TGCGCCAGCAGCCTTACAGGGGGCGGGCAGCCCCAGCATTTT. Encoded protein: CASSLTGGGQPQHF.

This chain links TRBV12-5 with TRBJ1-1; 8 bases map to TRBD1. Germline CDR1 LGHNT, CDR2 FRNRAP. V dropped 3 bases and J dropped 10; count of bases not matched to a gene: 1. This CDR3 region has 11 residues. The CDR3 region has the DNA TGTGCTAGTGGTTTAGGACAGGGAGCTTTCTTT. Translated: CASGLGQGAFF.

This clone showed up just once. CDR3 protein: CASSYSTGGYGYTF. CDR3 in DNA: TGTGCCAGCAGTTACTCTACAGGGGGTTATGGCTACACCTTC. The rearrangement joins TRBV6-5 to TRBJ1-2, with 8 bases identical to TRBD1. J gave up 5 bases and V 0 bases, and 2 bases lay outside the gene matches. This CDR3 has 14 residues. CDR1 and CDR2 (germline): MNHEY, SVGAGI.

The chain recombines TRBV7-2 with TRBJ2-1; weak D call: TRBD1 (5 bases). Germline CDR1 and CDR2: SGHTA and FQGNSA. Between the trimmed V and J ends, which lost 2 bases and 7 bases, there was a span of 9 bases. The CDR3 covers 13 residues. CDR3 residues: CASSLPSGNEQFF. CDR3 DNA sequence: TGTGCCAGCAGCTTACCTTCAGGGAATGAGCAGTTCTTC. The whole variable domain, filled in from reference TRBV7-2 and TRBJ2-1, reads GAGVSQSPSNKVTEKGKDVELRCDPISGHTALYWYRQSLGQGLEFLIYFQGNSAPDKSGLPSDRFSAERTGGSVSTLTIQRTQQEDSAVYLCASSLPSGNEQFFGPGTRLTVL.

The V call is TRBV5-8, the J call TRBJ1-1; D is possibly TRBD1 (5 bases). The V end was cut by 0 bases, the J end by 4 bases, with 19 bases between. The V gene's germline CDR1 is SGHTS and CDR2 YDEGEE. The CDR3 loop spans 17 amino acids. The CDR3 spells CASSLVLGDPHSTEAFF. The CDR3 bases are TGTGCCAGCAGCTTGGTATTAGGGGATCCCCATAGCACTGAAGCTTTCTTT.

The chain recombines TRBV11-3 with TRBJ2-3; perhaps TRBD2 as D (5 bases). Germline-derived CDR1 and CDR2 are SGHNT and YENEEA. This CDR3 is built from 14 residues. With 5 bases removed from V and 1 base from J, the gap between germline ends came to 10 bases. DNA of the CDR3: TGTGCCAGCAGCCGGACGCGGGGCACAGATACGCAGTATTTT. The encoded protein is CASSRTRGTDTQYF.

The chain recombines TRBV7-2 with TRBJ2-7, with a weak D call TRBD2 (6 bases). V was clipped by 2 bases and J by 2 bases, with 19 bases between them. The germline V gene encodes CDR1 SGHTA and CDR2 FQGNSA. The CDR3 length is 17 residues. In DNA, the CDR3 is TGTGCCAGCAGCTTACGTGGAGGCCCGGGACTGCCCTACGAGCAGTACTTC. It translates to CASSLRGGPGLPYEQYF.

The rearrangement links TRBV5-1 to TRBJ2-3; the match to TRBD2 covers 7 bases. The CDR3 loop spans 18 amino acids. CDR1 and CDR2 (germline): SGHRS, YFSETQ. J lost 4 bases, V lost 0 bases, and 14 bases had no gene match. CDR3 DNA: TGCGCCAGCAGCTTGGGCTTGAGCGGCGGGAGTGATCCAGATACGCAGTATTTT. As protein: CASSLGLSGGSDPDTQYF. Using reference TRBV5-1 and TRBJ2-3 for the parts outside the CDR3, the full variable domain is KAGVTQTPRYLIKTRGQQVTLSCSPISGHRSVSWYQQTPGQGLQFLFEYFSETQRNKGNFPGRFSGRQFSNSRSEMNVSTLELGDSALYLCASSLGLSGGSDPDTQYFGPGTRLTVL.

The rearrangement joins TRBV6-5 to TRBJ1-6; no clear D gene. Germline V gene lookup returns CDR1 MNHEY and CDR2 SVGAGI. This CDR3 has 14 residues. Deletions cut 5 bases from V and 7 bases from J, with 12 bases between. CDR3 coding DNA: TGTGCCAGCAGTAATCCGTCGTGGAATTCACCCCTCCACTTT. This gives the protein CASSNPSWNSPLHF.

This chain links TRBV5-4 with TRBJ2-7; 8 bases are shared with TRBD2. The germline CDR1 and CDR2 sequences are SGHNT and YYREEE (reference sequence). V dropped 4 bases and J dropped 4; count of bases not matched to a gene: 10. This CDR3 has 15 amino acids. CDR3 sequence reads: CASSGGAGGPYEQYF. The CDR3 region has the DNA TGTGCCAGCAGCGGGGGCGCGGGGGGCCCATACGAGCAGTACTTC.

This rearrangement joins TRBV11-3 to TRBJ2-6; TRBD1 is a possible D gene (6 bases). Germline lookup yields CDR1 SGHNT and CDR2 YENEEA. V shed 2 bases and J shed 2 bases, with 13 bases lying between them. There are 17 residues in the CDR3. DNA of the CDR3: TGTGCCAGCAGCTTATGGGCAACAGGGCCTGGGGCCAACGTCCTGACTTTC. Translation: CASSLWATGPGANVLTF.

The chain has TRBV11-2 and TRBJ2-7; D remains ambiguous. CDR1 and CDR2 from the germline V gene are SGHAT and FQNNGV. V was clipped by 1 base and J by 6 bases, with 1 base between them. CDR3 length equals 10 residues. The CDR3 loop is CASSLVEQYF. CDR3 in DNA: TGTGCCAGCAGCTTAGTCGAGCAGTACTTC.